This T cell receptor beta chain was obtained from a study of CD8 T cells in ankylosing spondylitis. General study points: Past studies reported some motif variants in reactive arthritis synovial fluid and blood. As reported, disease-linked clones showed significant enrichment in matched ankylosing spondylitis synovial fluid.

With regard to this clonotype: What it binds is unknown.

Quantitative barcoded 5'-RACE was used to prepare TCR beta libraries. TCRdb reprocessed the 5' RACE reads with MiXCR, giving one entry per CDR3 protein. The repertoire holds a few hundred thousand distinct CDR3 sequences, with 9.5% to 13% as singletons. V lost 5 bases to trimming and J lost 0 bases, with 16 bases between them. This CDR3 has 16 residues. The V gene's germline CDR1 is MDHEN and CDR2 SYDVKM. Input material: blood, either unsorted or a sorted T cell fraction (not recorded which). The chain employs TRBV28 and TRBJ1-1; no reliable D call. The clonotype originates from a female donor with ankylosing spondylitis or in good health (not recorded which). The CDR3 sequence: CASSPRGRHMNTEAFF. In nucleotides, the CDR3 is TGTGCCAGCAGTCCTCGAGGCCGTCATATGAACACTGAAGCTTTCTTT.